These 28 T cell receptor beta chains originate from one sample sequenced in a study of early T cells in non-severe SARS-CoV-2 infection. TCRdb itself ran the 5' RACE reads through MiXCR, one entry per CDR3 protein. The table shows around 63,000 distinct CDR3 sequences, with around 5.7% occurring only once. The input for sequencing was whole blood, taken at baseline. These receptors were collected from an adult who was a healthcare worker with PCR-confirmed SARS-CoV-2 infection or an uninfected control (not recorded which).

The chain uses TRBV28 and TRBJ1-5; D gene ambiguous. The CDR3 has 16 amino acids. Trimming removed 6 bases at V and 2 bases at J, with 17 bases between. CDR1 is MDHEN and CDR2 is SYDVKM in the germline V gene. CDR3 coding DNA: TGTGCCAGCAGCTCCTCCCGGGAGTTACGCAATCAGCCCCAGCATTTT. It codes for CASSSSRELRNQPQHF.

Many counts were recorded for this clonotype. The rearrangement links TRBV19 to TRBJ2-1; 8 nucleotides match TRBD1. Per germline, CDR1 LNHDA and CDR2 SQIVND (reference sequence). This CDR3 is built from 14 residues. V lost 9 bases to trimming and J lost 4 bases; unmatched junction nucleotides: 8. This CDR3 reads CARIRGRRYNEQFF. DNA of the CDR3: TGTGCCAGGATCAGGGGGCGAAGGTACAATGAGCAGTTCTTC. Filled out from reference TRBV19 and TRBJ2-1, the complete variable domain reads DGGITQSPKYLFRKEGQNVTLSCEQNLNHDAMYWYRQDPGQGLRLIYYSQIVNDFQKGDIAEGYSVSREKKESFPLTVTSAQKNPTAFYLCARIRGRRYNEQFFGPGTRLTVL.

This sequence joins TRBV29-1 and TRBJ2-2; TRBD2 might be the D (5 bases). Germline CDR1 is SQVTM and CDR2 is ANQGSEA. This CDR3 region has 14 residues. Trimming shortened V by 0 bases and J by 5 bases, and 10 bases separated the two germline ends. The CDR3 DNA reads TGCAGCGTTGAAGATCCAAGGAGGACCGGGGAGCTGTTTTTT. It yields the protein CSVEDPRRTGELFF.

This clonotype was detected many times. The rearrangement uses TRBV20-1 and TRBJ1-1, with D perhaps TRBD1 (5 bases). This CDR3 spans 17 amino acids. Trimming shortened V by 0 bases and J by 0 bases, and 17 bases separated the two germline ends. Germline assignment: CDR1 DFQATT and CDR2 SNEGSKA (reference sequence). The CDR3 is CSARDFQRGLMNTEAFF. Here the CDR3 DNA reads TGCAGTGCTAGAGATTTCCAACGGGGACTCATGAACACTGAAGCTTTCTTT.

The table lists this clonotype with many counts. This sequence joins TRBV28 and TRBJ2-3, with D perhaps being TRBD1 or TRBD2 (5 bases each). The CDR3 contains 13 residues. V dropped 3 bases and J dropped 6 bases, with 10 bases sitting between them. Germline V gives CDR1 MDHEN, CDR2 SYDVKM. For the CDR3, the DNA is TGTGCCAGCAGTTTCGGGACCCACGATACGCAGTATTTT. It translates to CASSFGTHDTQYF.

The gene calls are TRBV6-5 and TRBJ1-2; 7 positions agree with TRBD1. Germline V gene lookup returns CDR1 MNHEY and CDR2 SVGAGI. Losses at the gene ends were 9 bases for V and 3 bases for J; bases not matched to a gene: 4. The CDR3 has 12 amino acids. The CDR3 spells CASRDRDYGYTF. The CDR3 nucleotides read TGTGCCAGTAGAGACAGGGACTATGGCTACACCTTC.

This clonotype was detected only a few times. The V gene is TRBV11-2, the J gene TRBJ2-3; D might be TRBD2 (6 bases). Germline values: CDR1 SGHAT, CDR2 FQNNGV. The V and J ends lost 3 bases and 2 bases respectively, with 9 bases between them. This CDR3 has 14 amino acids. CDR3 in amino acids: CASSLEGYTDTQYF. DNA of the CDR3: TGTGCCAGCAGCTTGGAGGGGTACACAGATACGCAGTATTTT.

This clonotype has a count of ten or more. Because the CDR3 is missing its conserved closing phenylalanine or tryptophan, this is likely a read error. J is TRBJ2-5 and V is TRBV11-3; D is unresolved. V dropped 0 bases and J dropped 5 bases, with 10 bases sitting between them. Per the germline V gene, CDR1 is SGHNT and CDR2 is YENEEA. This CDR3 has 14 amino acids. CDR3 nucleotides: TGTGCCAGCAGCTTAGATCCGGGTGGTGAGACCCAGTACCTC. It is translated as CASSLDPGGETQYL.

This clonotype was found many times. This chain uses TRBV20-1 with TRBJ1-5; D is uncertain. Germline-derived CDR1 and CDR2 are DFQATT and SNEGSKA (reference sequence). The CDR3 sequence is 13 residues long. Trimming removed 0 bases from V and 7 bases from J, with 10 bases in between. The CDR3 sequence: CSARDPRSQPQHF. CDR3 coding DNA: TGCAGTGCTAGAGATCCGAGGAGCCAGCCCCAGCATTTT.

The rearrangement uses TRBV20-1 and TRBJ2-1, with TRBD2 identical over 7 bases. V dropped 6 bases and J dropped 6; count of bases not matched to a gene: 11. CDR1 and CDR2 (germline): DFQATT, SNEGSKA (reference sequence). The CDR3 length is 14 residues. The CDR3 protein is CSASHGTNLNEQFF. The CDR3, as DNA: TGCAGTGCCTCTCACGGGACTAACCTCAATGAGCAGTTCTTC.

For the CDR3, the DNA is TGTGCCAGTAGTTCAGACCACGAGACAGGGGTTGGGCAGCCCCAGCATTTT. Translated: CASSSDHETGVGQPQHF. The V call is TRBV19, the J call TRBJ1-5, with 8 bases matching TRBD1. The CDR3 is 17 residues long. CDR1 and CDR2 (germline): LNHDA, SQIVND (reference sequence). After removal of 5 bases from V and 7 bases from J, the junction contained 16 bases not matched to a gene.

This clonotype was seen ten or more times. The genes are TRBV20-1 and TRBJ2-1, with D perhaps TRBD2 (6 bases). V was shortened by 1 base and J by 0 bases, with 10 bases between the two germline ends. This CDR3 has 15 residues. Per germline, CDR1 DFQATT and CDR2 SNEGSKA (reference sequence). The CDR3 region has the DNA TGCAGTGCTAGAGTTGCGGGAAGCTCCTACAATGAGCAGTTCTTC. Protein product: CSARVAGSSYNEQFF.

The J gene is TRBJ2-5, the V gene TRBV9; 10 bases fit TRBD2. The ends lost 0 bases at V and 1 base at J; junction bases unmatched: 0. This CDR3 has 15 residues. Germline CDR1 and CDR2: SGDLS and YYNGEE. CDR3 nucleotide sequence: TGTGCCAGCAGCGTAGGGACTAGCGGCCAAGAGACCCAGTACTTC. Translation: CASSVGTSGQETQYF.

This clonotype was recorded many times. The CDR3 sequence: CASGGQGGGVAEKLFF. The CDR3 region has the DNA TGTGCCAGCGGTGGACAGGGAGGAGGTGTTGCTGAAAAACTGTTTTTT. The chain joins TRBV7-6 to TRBJ1-4; 8 positions match TRBD1. V shed 8 bases and J 7 bases; nucleotides not matched to a gene: 15. CDR1 and CDR2 from the germline V gene are SGHVS and FNYEAQ. The CDR3 has 16 amino acids.

This clonotype was detected ten times or more. This chain links TRBV20-1 with TRBJ2-1; 12 nucleotides align to TRBD2. The V and J ends lost 6 bases and 5 bases, in that order; junction bases with no gene match: 14. This CDR3 is built from 17 residues. CDR1 is DFQATT, CDR2 SNEGSKA, per germline (reference sequence). The CDR3 DNA reads TGCAGTGCCAGAACCCTTAGACTAGCGGGAGTCAACAATGAGCAGTTCTTC. Its translation: CSARTLRLAGVNNEQFF.

This clonotype occurred many times. The rearrangement joins TRBV4-1 to TRBJ2-1; no reliable D call. The CDR3 contains 13 residues. The V gene's germline CDR1 is MGHRA and CDR2 YSYEKL. The V end was cut by 6 bases, the J end by 9 bases, with 15 bases between. Written as DNA, the CDR3 is TGCGCCAGCAGGCTGGGGATTTCTGGTGAGCAGTTCTTC. Amino acids: CASRLGISGEQFF.

This clonotype was recorded at least ten times. The chain links TRBV11-3 to TRBJ2-1; 7 bases align to TRBD1. Per germline, CDR1 SGHNT and CDR2 YENEEA. V shed 5 bases, J shed 5 bases, and the junction held 3 bases outside the gene matches. The CDR3 sequence is 13 residues long. Here the CDR3 reads CASSPGTDNEQFF. In nucleotides, the CDR3 is TGTGCCAGCAGCCCGGGGACAGACAATGAGCAGTTCTTC. The full variable domain, in which reference TRBV11-3 and TRBJ2-1 provide the parts outside the CDR3, is EAGVVQSPRYKIIEKKQPVAFWCNPISGHNTLYWYLQNLGQGPELLIRYENEEAVDDSQLPKDRFSAERLKGVDSTLKIQPAELGDSAVYLCASSPGTDNEQFFGPGTRLTVL.

This clonotype was seen only a few times. This chain uses TRBV6-2 or TRBV6-3 with TRBJ2-1; D call uncertain. The CDR3 consists of 13 residues. V lost 10 bases to trimming and J lost 4 bases, with 14 bases between them. Germline V gene data show CDR1 as MNHEY and CDR2 as SVGEGT. The CDR3 nucleotides read TGTGCCACTTCACGACTGTCATACAATGAGCAGTTCTTC. It specifies CATSRLSYNEQFF.

This clonotype turned up a few times. This CDR3 reads CASSIRPGHNTDTQYF. For the CDR3, the DNA is TGTGCCAGCAGCATACGACCGGGACACAACACAGATACGCAGTATTTT. The V gene is TRBV11-3, the J gene TRBJ2-3, with a weak D call TRBD1 (6 bases). CDR1 and CDR2 (germline): SGHNT, YENEEA. CDR3 length equals 16 residues. V was cut by 5 bases and J by 2 bases, with 17 bases left in between.

In this sample, this clonotype turned up many times. The gene calls are TRBV4-1 and TRBJ1-1, with D perhaps matching TRBD1 (5 bases). Per the germline V gene, CDR1 is MGHRA and CDR2 is YSYEKL. The CDR3 runs 15 residues. V was cut by 3 bases and J by 7 bases, with 18 bases left in between. Here the CDR3 reads CASSHGRGGVVEAFF. DNA of the CDR3: TGCGCCAGCAGCCACGGGAGGGGAGGGGTCGTTGAAGCTTTCTTT.

This clonotype was observed at least ten times. The chain links TRBV6-6 to TRBJ2-7; TRBD1 might be the D (5 bases). This CDR3 has 13 residues. V lost 0 bases and J lost 5, with 8 bases in between. Germline lookup yields CDR1 MNHNY and CDR2 SVGAGI (reference sequence). The DNA for the CDR3 is TGTGCCAGCAGTTACTCTAACAGGAACGAGCAGTACTTC. Residues: CASSYSNRNEQYF.

The J gene is TRBJ1-1, the V gene TRBV7-9; no clear D gene. With 4 bases removed from V and 3 bases from J, the gap between germline ends came to 12 bases. The germline V gene has CDR1 SEHNR and CDR2 FQNEAQ (reference sequence). CDR3 length: 14 amino acids. The CDR3 DNA sequence: TGTGCCAGCAGCTCATTACGTGGGGACACTGAAGCTTTCTTT. Its translation is CASSSLRGDTEAFF.

This clonotype was seen repeatedly, ten times or more. The rearrangement links TRBV6-2 or TRBV6-3 to TRBJ1-1, with D maybe TRBD1 (5 bases). The V end lost 2 bases, the J end lost 7 bases, and 11 bases lay between the germline ends. Germline V gene lookup returns CDR1 MNHEY and CDR2 SVGEGT. This CDR3 comprises 13 residues. The CDR3 region has the DNA TGTGCCAGCAGTTACGAGCCCCAGGGTGAAGCTTTCTTT. The encoded protein is CASSYEPQGEAFF.

V is TRBV18 and J is TRBJ2-3; unclear D gene. Trimming removed 2 bases from V and 7 bases from J, with 25 bases in between. The CDR3 consists of 18 residues. Per the germline V gene, CDR1 is KGHSH and CDR2 is LQKENI. The CDR3 sequence: CASSPGRQTALNSNTQYF. In nucleotides, the CDR3 is TGTGCCAGCTCACCAGGCCGTCAGACCGCGTTAAATTCGAATACGCAGTATTTT.

The CDR3 spells CASSQPPIYGYTF. In DNA form, the CDR3 reads TGTGCCAGCAGCCAACCCCCCATTTATGGCTACACCTTC. The V call is TRBV28, the J call TRBJ1-2; D unresolved. V gave up 6 bases and J gave up 5 bases, with 13 bases separating them. The CDR3 consists of 13 residues. Per the germline V gene, CDR1 is MDHEN and CDR2 is SYDVKM.

This clonotype was counted at least ten times. In DNA form, the CDR3 reads TGCGCCAGCAGCTTGGACAGGGGGCCCTATGGCTACACCTTC. Its translation is CASSLDRGPYGYTF. The gene calls are TRBV5-1 and TRBJ1-2; 9 bases match TRBD1. This CDR3 region has 14 residues. The junction had 1 base not matched to a gene; V was cut back by 0 bases and J by 4 bases. Looked up from germline, CDR1 is SGHRS and CDR2 is YFSETQ.

At least ten counts were recorded for this clonotype. The chain links TRBV4-3 to TRBJ1-1; 9 bases are a match to TRBD1. This CDR3 region has 19 residues. V dropped 0 bases and J dropped 4; count of bases not matched to a gene: 15. Germline V lookup: CDR1 LGHNA, CDR2 YSLEER. CDR3 nucleotide sequence: TGCGCCAGCAGCCAAGATTCCGGGACAGGGTTTATGTTGGGCACTGAAGCTTTCTTT. This translates into CASSQDSGTGFMLGTEAFF.

This clonotype was seen many times. J is TRBJ2-5 and V is TRBV6-2 or TRBV6-3; D gene uncertain. Germline loops: CDR1 MNHEY, CDR2 SVGEGT. V was cut by 6 bases and J by 2 bases, with 19 bases left in between. CDR3 length: 16 residues. In DNA form, the CDR3 reads TGTGCCAGCAGACCGGTGATTGGTCCGCGACAAGAGACCCAGTACTTC. Translation: CASRPVIGPRQETQYF.